Presented here are 20 T cell receptor beta chains from one specimen sequenced in a study of patients and donors after allogeneic stem cell transplantation (dated by TCRdb to about 2020). Preparation of the library involved RT-PCR. TCRdb shows the sequencer as NextSeq 550. TCRdb reprocessing: public reads trimmed at Q25 with fastp, clones called with MiXCR, in-frame beta chains kept. Each CDR3 protein appears once, grouped with its most common genes and DNA. The sample table holds 30,000 or so distinct CDR3 sequences, of which approximately 6.3% were seen once. 34% of the sample is held by the ten biggest clonotypes. Sequenced input: blood, either unsorted or a sorted T cell fraction (not recorded which). The source of these receptors is a human donor who was either an allogeneic HSCT recipient or a stem cell or donor lymphocyte infusion donor (not recorded which). It is not recorded whose cells these are; they may come from a transplant donor.

This clonotype was counted a few times. The chain joins TRBV28 to TRBJ2-2, with a possible D match to TRBD1 (6 bases). The V end was cut by 2 bases, the J end by 5 bases, with 12 bases between. This CDR3 is 15 amino acids long. CDR1 and CDR2 from the germline V gene are MDHEN and SYDVKM. In nucleotides, the CDR3 is TGTGCCAGCAGTTTAGGGGGCAGTGTAACCGGGGAGCTGTTTTTT. Its translation: CASSLGGSVTGELFF.

A few counts support this clonotype. This chain uses TRBV7-6 with TRBJ2-1; D gene uncertain. This CDR3 region has 15 residues. V gave up 5 bases and J gave up 4 bases, with 15 bases separating them. Looked up from germline, CDR1 is SGHVS and CDR2 is FNYEAQ. The CDR3: CASSPTGSLYNEQFF. The CDR3 DNA reads as TGTGCCAGCAGCCCTACTGGGTCCCTTTACAATGAGCAGTTCTTC.

The rearrangement uses TRBV6-5 and TRBJ1-2; 9 bases match TRBD1. CDR1 is MNHEY, CDR2 SVGAGI, per germline. Losses at the gene ends were 0 bases for V and 5 bases for J; bases not matched to a gene: 1. The CDR3 is 14 amino acids. The CDR3 DNA reads as TGTGCCAGCAGTTACTCGACAGGGGGTTATGGCTACACCTTC. Encoded protein: CASSYSTGGYGYTF.

This clonotype was seen ten or more times. The J gene is TRBJ2-1, the V gene TRBV29-1; D uncertain. With 4 bases removed from V and 4 bases from J, the gap between germline ends came to 5 bases. The CDR3 is 11 residues long. Germline CDR1 reads SQVTM; CDR2 reads ANQGSEA. The CDR3 DNA sequence: TGCAGCGTTGCATATTACAATGAGCAGTTCTTC. It encodes CSVAYYNEQFF.

This clonotype has a count of ten or more. This chain uses TRBV4-3 with TRBJ2-1; the match to TRBD2 covers 10 bases. J was trimmed by 7 bases and V by 2 bases; bases with no gene match: 2. In germline, CDR1 is LGHNA, CDR2 YSLEER. This CDR3 is 14 amino acids long. The CDR3 loop is CASSQLAGDNEQFF. The CDR3 coding sequence is TGCGCCAGCAGCCAACTAGCGGGGGATAATGAGCAGTTCTTC.

This clonotype was counted between two and nine times. The chain uses TRBV7-9 and TRBJ2-1; D remains ambiguous. Germline V lookup: CDR1 SEHNR, CDR2 FQNEAQ (reference sequence). This CDR3 comprises 12 residues. Trimming took 5 bases from V and 6 from J, leaving 8 bases between them. CDR3 bases: TGTGCCAGCAGCGACGGGTTCAATGAGCAGTTCTTC. Protein sequence: CASSDGFNEQFF.

The chain links TRBV5-1 to TRBJ2-1; TRBD2 matches 10 bases. The germline gives CDR1 SGHRS, CDR2 YFSETQ. The CDR3 loop spans 16 amino acids. Losses at the gene ends were 4 bases for V and 2 bases for J; bases not matched to a gene: 6. The CDR3 coding sequence is TGCGCCAGCAGCCCGAGACTAGCGGGTGCCTACAATGAGCAGTTCTTC. Translation gives CASSPRLAGAYNEQFF.

This clonotype was seen ten or more times. The CDR3 spells CAISESPGGQPQHF. The CDR3 nucleotides read TGTGCCATCAGTGAGTCGCCAGGGGGGCAGCCCCAGCATTTT. The gene calls are TRBV10-3 and TRBJ1-5; 7 bases are shared with TRBD1. In germline, CDR1 is ENHRY, CDR2 SYGVKD. The CDR3 extends over 14 amino acids. J lost 7 bases, V lost 0 bases, and 3 bases had no gene match.

This clonotype was recorded many times. The chain employs TRBV28 and TRBJ2-1, with TRBD1 identical over 7 bases. The CDR3 consists of 12 residues. Looked up from germline, CDR1 is MDHEN and CDR2 is SYDVKM. The V gene end was trimmed by 6 bases and the J gene end by 8 bases; junction bases not matched to a gene: 4. CDR3 sequence: CASRLTGDEQFF. The DNA of the CDR3 is TGTGCCAGCAGACTAACAGGGGATGAGCAGTTCTTC.

This clonotype was seen a few times. V usage is TRBV30 and J usage is TRBJ2-3, with D unclear. CDR1 and CDR2 (germline): GTSNPN, SVGIG (reference sequence). Trimming stripped 0 bases from V and 1 base from J, with 2 bases between. This CDR3 is 12 amino acids long. The CDR3 loop reads CAWSVGTDTQYF. The CDR3 nucleotides read TGTGCCTGGAGTGTAGGCACAGATACGCAGTATTTT.

This clonotype was seen repeatedly, ten times or more. The V call is TRBV14, the J call TRBJ2-7; possibly TRBD1 for D (6 bases). Germline CDR1 reads SGHDN; CDR2 reads FVKESK. The CDR3 is made up of 14 amino acids. The V gene lost 2 bases and the J gene lost 4 bases, with 12 bases spanning the gap. CDR3: CASSQSGVRYEQYF. For the CDR3, the DNA is TGTGCCAGCAGCCAATCAGGGGTAAGGTACGAGCAGTACTTC.

This clonotype was seen a handful of times. The chain employs TRBV24-1 and TRBJ2-1; TRBD2 matches at 7 bases. CDR1 is KGHDR and CDR2 is SFDVKD in the germline V gene. Trimming took 4 bases from V and 10 from J; bases not matched to a gene: 9. The CDR3 has 14 residues. The CDR3 DNA reads TGTGCCACCAGTGAGAGCGGGACCCTCAGGGAGCAGTTCTTC. Its protein product is CATSESGTLREQFF.

This clonotype has a count of ten or more. This chain links TRBV28 with TRBJ1-1, with D uncertain. Trimming removed 5 bases from V and 4 bases from J, with 14 bases in between. The CDR3 extends over 14 amino acids. CDR1 MDHEN and CDR2 SYDVKM come from the germline V gene. CDR3 DNA: TGTGCCAGCAGTGCGGGCAGAACCACCACTGAAGCTTTCTTT. The encoded protein is CASSAGRTTTEAFF.

This clonotype has a count of ten or more. This sequence joins TRBV25-1 and TRBJ2-7; D might be TRBD1 (5 bases). Trimming cost V 3 bases and J 6 bases, with 12 bases left between them. The V gene's germline CDR1 is MGHDK and CDR2 SYGVNS. CDR3 length: 13 residues. CDR3 sequence: CASSEDHRREQYF. DNA for the CDR3: TGTGCCAGCAGTGAGGATCACAGGCGCGAGCAGTACTTC.

The chain joins TRBV11-2 to TRBJ2-2, with D possibly called TRBD1 or TRBD2 (6 bases each). Between the trimmed V and J ends, which lost 3 bases and 4 bases, there was a span of 18 bases. From germline, CDR1 is SGHAT and CDR2 FQNNGV. The CDR3 loop spans 17 amino acids. CDR3: CASSFSGGGPGTGELFF. Written as DNA, the CDR3 is TGTGCCAGCAGCTTTAGTGGTGGGGGGCCGGGCACCGGGGAGCTGTTTTTT.

The sample holds many counts of this clonotype. The chain employs TRBV20-1 and TRBJ1-2; D remains unclear. The V and J ends lost 0 bases and 1 base respectively, with 12 bases between them. In germline, CDR1 is DFQATT, CDR2 SNEGSKA (reference sequence). CDR3 length equals 15 residues. Here the CDR3 reads CSAREPRANNYGYTF. CDR3 sequence (DNA): TGCAGTGCTAGAGAACCCCGGGCCAATAACTATGGCTACACCTTC.

This clonotype was seen repeatedly, ten times or more. This chain connects TRBV28 to TRBJ1-2; possible D gene TRBD1, 5 bases. CDR1 is MDHEN, CDR2 SYDVKM, per germline. The CDR3 is 14 residues long. Deletions cut 3 bases from V and 4 bases from J, with 12 bases between. CDR3 sequence (DNA): TGTGCCAGCAGTTTTGCAGGACAAACCTATGGCTACACCTTC. It yields the protein CASSFAGQTYGYTF.

This clonotype occurred many times. This chain uses TRBV9 with TRBJ1-6; D not resolved. This CDR3 spans 16 amino acids. V was cut by 0 bases and J by 7 bases, with 14 bases left in between. From germline, CDR1 is SGDLS and CDR2 YYNGEE. The CDR3 spells CASSVGGGGPNSPLHF. In DNA, the CDR3 is TGTGCCAGCAGCGTAGGGGGAGGAGGCCCGAATTCACCCCTCCACTTT.

This clonotype was seen more than once but under ten times. The chain recombines TRBV3-1 with TRBJ2-7; possible D gene TRBD1, 6 bases. The CDR3 is 15 residues long. Germline CDR1 is LGHDT and CDR2 is YNNKEL (reference sequence). V gave up 3 bases and J gave up 3 bases, with 15 bases separating them. The CDR3 spells CASSHPGTSIYEQYF. The DNA for the CDR3 is TGTGCCAGCAGCCACCCCGGGACATCAATCTACGAGCAGTACTTC.

This clonotype came up many times. V gene TRBV3-1 combines with J gene TRBJ1-2, with 8 bases that match TRBD1. Germline V lookup: CDR1 LGHDT, CDR2 YNNKEL (reference sequence). CDR3 length: 15 residues. Germline trimming cut 2 bases from V and 8 bases from J; bases unmatched to any gene: 10. This CDR3 reads CASSQPGQGLQGYTF. CDR3 nucleotides: TGTGCCAGCAGCCAACCAGGACAGGGCTTGCAAGGCTACACCTTC.